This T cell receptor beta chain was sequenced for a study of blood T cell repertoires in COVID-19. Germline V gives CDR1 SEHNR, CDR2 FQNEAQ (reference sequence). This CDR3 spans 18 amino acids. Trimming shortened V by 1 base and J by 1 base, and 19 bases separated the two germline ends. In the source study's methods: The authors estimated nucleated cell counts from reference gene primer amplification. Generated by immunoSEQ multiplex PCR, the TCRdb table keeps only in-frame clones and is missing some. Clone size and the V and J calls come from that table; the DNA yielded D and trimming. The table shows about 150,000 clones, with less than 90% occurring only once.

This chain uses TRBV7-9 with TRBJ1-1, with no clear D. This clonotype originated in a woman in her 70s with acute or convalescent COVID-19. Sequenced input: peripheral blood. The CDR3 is CASSLGRGIGWKNTEAFF. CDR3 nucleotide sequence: TGTGCCAGCAGCTTAGGACGCGGGATCGGTTGGAAGAACACTGAAGCTTTCTTT.